The source of this T cell receptor (beta chain) is a study of cytomegalovirus exposure and HLA in healthy donors. Points from the study as a whole: An ancestry cluster, one associated with Asian ancestry, reportedly showed fewer N-insertions than the approximately 650-donor mean in a later analysis. A few of the chains that were CMV-associated were confirmed in vitro to be specific for CMV antigens. Later analysis demonstrated an association between a missense DCLRE1C variant and TCR beta V- and J-gene trimming.

Amplification used 60 Vbeta primers and 13 Jbeta primers. Clones were sequenced by immunoSEQ multiplex PCR, and TCRdb holds only the in-frame ones, with some missing. This sample's table has 35,000 to 50,000 clones. The germline CDR1 and CDR2 sequences are SGHTA and FQGNSA. V was pared by 1 base and J by 7 bases, with 13 bases between. The CDR3 covers 15 residues. Turning to this clone: Its target is unknown.

The chain uses TRBV7-2 and TRBJ1-4; unclear D gene. The TCR sequence derives from a woman aged 25-40 years in good health and CMV-seropositive. What was sequenced was PBMCs. The CDR3 spells CASSLGGGFGEKLFF. CDR3 nucleotide sequence: TGTGCCAGCAGCTTAGGGGGAGGGTTCGGTGAAAAACTGTTTTTT.